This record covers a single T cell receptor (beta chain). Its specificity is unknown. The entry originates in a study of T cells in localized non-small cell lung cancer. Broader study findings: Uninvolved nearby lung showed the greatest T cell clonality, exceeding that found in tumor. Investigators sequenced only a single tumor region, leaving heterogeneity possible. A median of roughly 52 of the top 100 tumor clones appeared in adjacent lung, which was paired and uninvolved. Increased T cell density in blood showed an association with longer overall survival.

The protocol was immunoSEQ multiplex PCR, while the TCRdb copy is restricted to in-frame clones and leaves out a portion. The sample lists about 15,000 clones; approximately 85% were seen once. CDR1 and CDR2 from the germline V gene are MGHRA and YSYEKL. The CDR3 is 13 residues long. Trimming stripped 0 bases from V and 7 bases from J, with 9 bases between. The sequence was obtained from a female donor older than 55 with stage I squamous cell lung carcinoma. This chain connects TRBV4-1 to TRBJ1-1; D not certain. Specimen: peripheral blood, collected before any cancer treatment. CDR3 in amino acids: CASSQDGVSEAFF. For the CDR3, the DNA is TGCGCCAGCAGCCAAGATGGGGTAAGTGAAGCTTTCTTT.